This TCR beta chain was identified during a study of T-cell memory formation after mild COVID-19. Each CDR3 protein is one row after TCRdb ran MiXCR on the 5' RACE reads. The repertoire holds 50,000 to 70,000 distinct CDR3 sequences, with over 9% as singletons. Ten or more counts support this clonotype. What it binds is unknown. Study findings and constraints: Cross-reactive memory appears to have joined, as suggested by some responding clones showing up in pre-infection memory.

The V gene's germline CDR1 is LGHNA and CDR2 YSLEER. This CDR3 region has 17 residues. The V segment lost 5 bases and the J segment 0 bases; nucleotides outside the gene matches: 7. This chain connects TRBV4-3 to TRBJ2-6; 7 nucleotides agree with TRBD1. Sequencing input: PBMCs or a T cell subset sorted from them (not recorded which). This TCR came from a man aged 18 to 35 who had mild COVID-19 (a few samples of this study predate the infection). Cell type and time point are not known. The CDR3 spells CASSSRQGGSGANVLTF. The CDR3 nucleotides are TGCGCCAGCAGCAGCCGACAGGGCGGCTCTGGGGCCAACGTCCTGACTTTC.